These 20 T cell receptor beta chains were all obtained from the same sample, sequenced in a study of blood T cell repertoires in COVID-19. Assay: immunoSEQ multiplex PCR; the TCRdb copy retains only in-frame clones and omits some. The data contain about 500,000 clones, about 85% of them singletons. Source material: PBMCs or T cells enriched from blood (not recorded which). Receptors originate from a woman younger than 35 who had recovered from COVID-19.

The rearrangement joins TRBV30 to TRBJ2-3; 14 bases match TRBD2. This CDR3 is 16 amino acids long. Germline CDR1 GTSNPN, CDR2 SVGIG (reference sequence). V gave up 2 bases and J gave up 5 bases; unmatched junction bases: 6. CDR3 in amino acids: CAWSPGLAGGGDTQYF. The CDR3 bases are TGTGCCTGGAGTCCCGGACTAGCGGGGGGAGGAGATACGCAGTATTTT.

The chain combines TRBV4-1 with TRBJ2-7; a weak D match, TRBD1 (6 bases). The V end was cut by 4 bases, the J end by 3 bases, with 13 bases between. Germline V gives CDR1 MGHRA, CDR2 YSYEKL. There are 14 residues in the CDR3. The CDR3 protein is CASSPRTEGYEQYF. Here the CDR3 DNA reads TGCGCCAGCAGCCCGCGGACAGAGGGCTACGAGCAGTACTTC.

The CDR3 reads CASGSGTALEKLFF. The DNA of the CDR3 is TGTGCTAGTGGTTCCGGGACAGCCCTAGAAAAACTGTTTTTT. V gene TRBV12-5 combines with J gene TRBJ1-4; 7 positions agree with TRBD1. From germline, CDR1 is LGHNT and CDR2 FRNRAP. The CDR3 totals 14 residues. The V gene end was trimmed by 4 bases and the J gene end by 8 bases; junction bases not matched to a gene: 7. Combining the CDR3 with reference TRBV12-5 and TRBJ1-4 gives the whole variable domain DARVTQTPRHKVTEMGQEVTMRCQPILGHNTVFWYRQTMMQGLELLAYFRNRAPLDDSGMPKDRFSAEMPDATLATLKIQPSEPRDSAVYFCASGSGTALEKLFFGSGTQLSVL.

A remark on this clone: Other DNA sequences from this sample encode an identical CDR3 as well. Here the CDR3 reads CASSLTGGNSPLHF. The DNA of the CDR3 is TGTGCCAGCAGCTTGACAGGGGGAAATTCACCCCTCCACTTT. This chain links TRBV11-3 with TRBJ1-6, with 9 bases identical to TRBD1. Germline CDR1 is SGHNT and CDR2 is YENEEA. CDR3 length: 14 residues. V was pared by 3 bases and J by 7 bases, with 1 base of the junction left unmatched.

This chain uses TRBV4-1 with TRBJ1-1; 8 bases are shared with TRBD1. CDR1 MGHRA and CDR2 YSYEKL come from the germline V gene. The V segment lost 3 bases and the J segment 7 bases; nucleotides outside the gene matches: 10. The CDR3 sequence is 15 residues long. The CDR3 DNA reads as TGCGCCAGCAGCCACCCAGGGGGCGGGAGCAATGAAGCTTTCTTT. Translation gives CASSHPGGGSNEAFF.

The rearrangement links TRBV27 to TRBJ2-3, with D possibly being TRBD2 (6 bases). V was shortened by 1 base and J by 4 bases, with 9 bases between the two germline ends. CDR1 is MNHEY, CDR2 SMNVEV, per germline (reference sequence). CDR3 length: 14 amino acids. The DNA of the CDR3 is TGTGCCAGCAGTTTATGGGCTAGCGCAGATACGCAGTATTTT. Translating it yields CASSLWASADTQYF.

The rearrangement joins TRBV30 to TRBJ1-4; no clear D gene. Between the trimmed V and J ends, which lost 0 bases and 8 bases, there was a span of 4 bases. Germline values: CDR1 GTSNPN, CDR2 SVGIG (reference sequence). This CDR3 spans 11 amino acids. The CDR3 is CAWSVQEKLFF. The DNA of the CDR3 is TGTGCCTGGAGTGTACAGGAAAAACTGTTTTTT.

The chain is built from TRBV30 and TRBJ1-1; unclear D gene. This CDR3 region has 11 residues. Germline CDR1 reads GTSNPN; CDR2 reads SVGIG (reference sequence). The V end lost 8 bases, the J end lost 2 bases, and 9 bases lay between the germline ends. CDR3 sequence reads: CALRRNTEAFF. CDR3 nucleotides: TGTGCCCTCAGGCGTAACACTGAAGCTTTCTTT.

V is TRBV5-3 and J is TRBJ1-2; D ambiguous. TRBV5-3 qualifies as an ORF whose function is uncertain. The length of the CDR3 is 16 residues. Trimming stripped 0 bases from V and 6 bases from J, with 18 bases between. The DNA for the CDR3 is TGTGCCAGAAGCTTGGCCCTAAAAAACAGTGGGCATGGCTACACCTTC. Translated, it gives CARSLALKNSGHGYTF.

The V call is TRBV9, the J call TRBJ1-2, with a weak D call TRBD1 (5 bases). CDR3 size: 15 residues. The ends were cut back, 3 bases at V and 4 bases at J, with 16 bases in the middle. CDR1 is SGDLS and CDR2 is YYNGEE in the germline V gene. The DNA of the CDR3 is TGTGCCAGCAGCGCCGAGGGGACTCTAGGCTATGGCTACACCTTC. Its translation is CASSAEGTLGYGYTF.

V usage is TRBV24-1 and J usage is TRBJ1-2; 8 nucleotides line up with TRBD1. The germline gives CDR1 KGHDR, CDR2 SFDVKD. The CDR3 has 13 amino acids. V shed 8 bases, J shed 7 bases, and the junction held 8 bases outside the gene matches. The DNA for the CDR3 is TGTGCCACCACCCTGGGACAGGCTGGTGGCTACACCTTC. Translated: CATTLGQAGGYTF.

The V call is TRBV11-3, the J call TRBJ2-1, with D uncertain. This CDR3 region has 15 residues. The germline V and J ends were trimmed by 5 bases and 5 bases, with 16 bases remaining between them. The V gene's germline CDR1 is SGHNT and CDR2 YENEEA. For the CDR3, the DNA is TGTGCCAGCAGCCCCTCTGCTATTATAAACAATGAGCAGTTCTTC. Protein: CASSPSAIINNEQFF.

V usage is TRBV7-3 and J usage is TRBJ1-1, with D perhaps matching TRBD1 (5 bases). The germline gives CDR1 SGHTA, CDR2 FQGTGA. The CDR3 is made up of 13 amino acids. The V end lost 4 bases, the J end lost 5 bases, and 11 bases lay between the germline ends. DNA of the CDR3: TGTGCCAGCAGCTCACAACGGGGGACTGAAGCTTTCTTT. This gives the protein CASSSQRGTEAFF.

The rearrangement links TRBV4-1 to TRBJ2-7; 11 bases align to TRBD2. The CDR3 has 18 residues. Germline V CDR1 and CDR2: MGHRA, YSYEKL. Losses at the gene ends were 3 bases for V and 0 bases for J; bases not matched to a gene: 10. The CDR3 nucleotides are TGCGCCAGCAGCCAGGCCCCTTATAGCGGGGGGGCCTCCTACGAGCAGTACTTC. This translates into CASSQAPYSGGASYEQYF.

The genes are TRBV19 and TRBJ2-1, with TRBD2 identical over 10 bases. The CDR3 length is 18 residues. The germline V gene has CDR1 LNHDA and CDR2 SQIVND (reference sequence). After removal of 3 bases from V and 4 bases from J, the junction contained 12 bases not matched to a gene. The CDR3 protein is CASSMVDGSSGGYNEQFF. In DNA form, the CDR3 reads TGTGCCAGTAGTATGGTTGACGGATCTAGCGGGGGATACAATGAGCAGTTCTTC. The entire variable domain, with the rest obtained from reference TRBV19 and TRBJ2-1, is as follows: DGGITQSPKYLFRKEGQNVTLSCEQNLNHDAMYWYRQDPGQGLRLIYYSQIVNDFQKGDIAEGYSVSREKKESFPLTVTSAQKNPTAFYLCASSMVDGSSGGYNEQFFGPGTRLTVL.

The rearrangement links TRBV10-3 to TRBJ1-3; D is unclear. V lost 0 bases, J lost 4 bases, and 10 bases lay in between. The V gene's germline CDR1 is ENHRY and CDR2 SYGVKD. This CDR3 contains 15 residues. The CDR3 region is CAISESGGSGNTIYF. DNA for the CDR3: TGTGCCATCAGTGAGTCAGGAGGGTCCGGAAACACCATATATTTT.

The CDR3 DNA is TGCGCCAGCATGCGGGAGCCGCATGAAAAACTGTTTTTT. This gives the protein CASMREPHEKLFF. This chain joins TRBV4-1 and TRBJ1-4; D is unclear. V lost 7 bases and J lost 6, with 12 bases in between. The CDR3 sequence is 13 residues long. Germline CDR1 MGHRA, CDR2 YSYEKL.

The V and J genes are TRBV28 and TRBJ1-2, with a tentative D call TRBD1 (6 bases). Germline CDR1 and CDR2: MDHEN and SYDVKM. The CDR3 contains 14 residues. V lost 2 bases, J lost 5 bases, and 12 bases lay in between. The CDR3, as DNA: TGTGCCAGCAGTTTAACAGGGAGGGGGTATGGCTACACCTTC. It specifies CASSLTGRGYGYTF.

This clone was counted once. CDR3 loop: CARSLMSGNQPQHF. DNA for the CDR3: TGTGCCAGAAGCTTGATGTCAGGGAATCAGCCCCAGCATTTT. The rearrangement links TRBV5-3 to TRBJ1-5; D is perhaps TRBD1 (5 bases). TRBV5-3 is designated an ORF whose function remains uncertain. This CDR3 comprises 14 residues. V lost 1 base to trimming and J lost 4 bases, with 9 bases between them.

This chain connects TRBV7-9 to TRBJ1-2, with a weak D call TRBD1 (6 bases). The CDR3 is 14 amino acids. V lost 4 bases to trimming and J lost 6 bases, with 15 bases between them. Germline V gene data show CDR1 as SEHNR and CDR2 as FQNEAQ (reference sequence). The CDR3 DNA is TGTGCCAGCAGCTCCTCAGGGGTCGAGGATGGCTACACCTTC. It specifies CASSSSGVEDGYTF.